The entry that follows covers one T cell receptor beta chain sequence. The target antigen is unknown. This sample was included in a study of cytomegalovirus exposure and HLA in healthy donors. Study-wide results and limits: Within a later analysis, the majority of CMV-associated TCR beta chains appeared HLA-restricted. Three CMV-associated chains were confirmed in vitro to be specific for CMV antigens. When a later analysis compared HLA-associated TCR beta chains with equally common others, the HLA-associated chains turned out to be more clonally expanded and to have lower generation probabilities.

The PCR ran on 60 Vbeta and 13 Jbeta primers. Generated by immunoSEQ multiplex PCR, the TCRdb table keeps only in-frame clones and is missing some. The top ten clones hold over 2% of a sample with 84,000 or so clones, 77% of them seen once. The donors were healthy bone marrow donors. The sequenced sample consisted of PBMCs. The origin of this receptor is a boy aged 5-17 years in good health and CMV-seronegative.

CDR3 amino acids: CASSVAGEDEQYF. DNA for the CDR3: TGTGCCAGCAGTGTAGCGGGAGAGGACGAGCAGTACTTC. V and J are TRBV25-1 and TRBJ2-7; 9 nucleotides agree with TRBD2. The V segment lost 4 bases and the J segment 5 bases; nucleotides outside the gene matches: 3. Germline CDR1 reads MGHDK; CDR2 reads SYGVNS. The CDR3 loop spans 13 amino acids.